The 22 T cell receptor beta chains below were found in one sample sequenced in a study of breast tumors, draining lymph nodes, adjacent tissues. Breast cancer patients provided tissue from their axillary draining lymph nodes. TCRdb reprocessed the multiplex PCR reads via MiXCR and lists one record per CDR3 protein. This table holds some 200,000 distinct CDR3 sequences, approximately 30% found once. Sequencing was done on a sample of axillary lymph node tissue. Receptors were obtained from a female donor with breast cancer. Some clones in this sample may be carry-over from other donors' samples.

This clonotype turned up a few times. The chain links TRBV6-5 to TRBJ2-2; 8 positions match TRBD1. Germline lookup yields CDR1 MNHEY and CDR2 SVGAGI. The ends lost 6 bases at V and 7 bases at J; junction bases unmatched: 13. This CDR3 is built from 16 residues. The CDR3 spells CASRPRTGRTVGELFF. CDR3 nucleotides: TGTGCCAGCAGACCTCGGACAGGGAGGACAGTCGGGGAGCTGTTTTTT.

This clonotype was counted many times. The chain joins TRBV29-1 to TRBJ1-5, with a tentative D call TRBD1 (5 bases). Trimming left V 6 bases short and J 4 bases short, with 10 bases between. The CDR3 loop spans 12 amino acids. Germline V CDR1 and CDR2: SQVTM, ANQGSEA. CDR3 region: CSVGALNQPQHF. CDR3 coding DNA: TGCAGCGTCGGGGCCCTGAATCAGCCCCAGCATTTT.

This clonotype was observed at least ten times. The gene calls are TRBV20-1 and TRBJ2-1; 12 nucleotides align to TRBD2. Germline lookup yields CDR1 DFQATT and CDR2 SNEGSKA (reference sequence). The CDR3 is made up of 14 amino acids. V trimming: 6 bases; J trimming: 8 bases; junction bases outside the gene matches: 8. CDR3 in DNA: TGCAGTGCACCGACTAGCGGGAGTCTTTATGAGCAGTTCTTC. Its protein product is CSAPTSGSLYEQFF.

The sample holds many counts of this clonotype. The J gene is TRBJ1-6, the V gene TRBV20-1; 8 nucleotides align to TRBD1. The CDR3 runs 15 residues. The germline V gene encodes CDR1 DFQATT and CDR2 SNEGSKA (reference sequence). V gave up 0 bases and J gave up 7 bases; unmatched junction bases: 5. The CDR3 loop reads CSARDRQGSNSPLHF. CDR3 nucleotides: TGCAGTGCTAGAGATCGACAGGGGTCAAATTCACCCCTCCACTTT.

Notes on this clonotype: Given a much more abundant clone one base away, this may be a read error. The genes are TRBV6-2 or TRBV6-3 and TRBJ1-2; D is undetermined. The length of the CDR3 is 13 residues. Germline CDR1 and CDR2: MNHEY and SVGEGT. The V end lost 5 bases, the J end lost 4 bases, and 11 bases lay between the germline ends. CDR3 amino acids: CASSHMQTYGYTF. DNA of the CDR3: TGTGCCAGCAGTCACATGCAGACCTATGGCTACACCTTC.

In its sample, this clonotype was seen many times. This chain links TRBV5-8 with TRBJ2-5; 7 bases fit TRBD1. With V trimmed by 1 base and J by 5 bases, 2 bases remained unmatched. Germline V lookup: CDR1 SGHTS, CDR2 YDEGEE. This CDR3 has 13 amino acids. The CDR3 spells CASSLLRGETQYF. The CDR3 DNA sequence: TGTGCCAGCAGCTTGCTCAGGGGGGAGACCCAGTACTTC.

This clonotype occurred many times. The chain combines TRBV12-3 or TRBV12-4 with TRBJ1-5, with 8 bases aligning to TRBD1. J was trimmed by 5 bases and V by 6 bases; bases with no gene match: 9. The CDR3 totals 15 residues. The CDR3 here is CASRLTTGADQPQHF. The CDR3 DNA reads TGTGCCAGCAGGCTAACGACAGGGGCGGATCAGCCCCAGCATTTT.

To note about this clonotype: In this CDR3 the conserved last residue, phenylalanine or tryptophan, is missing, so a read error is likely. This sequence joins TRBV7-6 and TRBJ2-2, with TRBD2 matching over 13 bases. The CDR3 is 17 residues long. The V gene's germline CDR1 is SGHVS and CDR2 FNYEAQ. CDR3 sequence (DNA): TGTGCCAGCAGTCACGGACTAGCGGGAGAAGGGACCGGGGGGCTGTTTTTG. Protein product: CASSHGLAGEGTGGLFL.

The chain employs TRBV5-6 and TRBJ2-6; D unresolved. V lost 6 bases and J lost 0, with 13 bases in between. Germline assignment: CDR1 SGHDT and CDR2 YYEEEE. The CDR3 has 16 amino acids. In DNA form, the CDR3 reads TGTGCCAGCACCCGTGGTAGGGCCTCTGGGGCCAACGTCCTGACTTTC. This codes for CASTRGRASGANVLTF.

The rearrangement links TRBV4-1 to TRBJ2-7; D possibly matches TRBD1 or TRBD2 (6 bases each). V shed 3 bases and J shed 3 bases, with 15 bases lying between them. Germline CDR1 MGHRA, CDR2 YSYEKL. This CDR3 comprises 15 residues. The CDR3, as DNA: TGCGCCAGCAGCCACGAATGGGGGGCGAACTACGAGCAGTACTTC. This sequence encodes CASSHEWGANYEQYF.

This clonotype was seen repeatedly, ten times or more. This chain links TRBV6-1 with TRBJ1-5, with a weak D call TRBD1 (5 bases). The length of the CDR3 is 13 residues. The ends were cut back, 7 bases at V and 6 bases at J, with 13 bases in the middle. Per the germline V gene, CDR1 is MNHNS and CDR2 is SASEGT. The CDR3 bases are TGTGCCAGCAAGGAGGCAGGGAGTCAGCCCCAGCATTTT. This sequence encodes CASKEAGSQPQHF.

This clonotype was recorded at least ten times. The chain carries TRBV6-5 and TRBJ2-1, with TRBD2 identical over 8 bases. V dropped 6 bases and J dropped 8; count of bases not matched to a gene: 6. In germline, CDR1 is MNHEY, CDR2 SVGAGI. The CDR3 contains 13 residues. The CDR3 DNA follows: TGTGCCAGCAGCCGGGGGGGCTCCCATGAGCAGTTCTTC. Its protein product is CASSRGGSHEQFF.

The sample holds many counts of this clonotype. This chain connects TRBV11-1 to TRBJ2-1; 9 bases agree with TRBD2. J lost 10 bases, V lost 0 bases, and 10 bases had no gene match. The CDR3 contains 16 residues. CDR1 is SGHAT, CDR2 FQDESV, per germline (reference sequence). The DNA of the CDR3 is TGTGCCAGCAGCTTAGCACTCCCAGCGGGGGGAGGCGAGCAGTTCTTC. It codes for CASSLALPAGGGEQFF.

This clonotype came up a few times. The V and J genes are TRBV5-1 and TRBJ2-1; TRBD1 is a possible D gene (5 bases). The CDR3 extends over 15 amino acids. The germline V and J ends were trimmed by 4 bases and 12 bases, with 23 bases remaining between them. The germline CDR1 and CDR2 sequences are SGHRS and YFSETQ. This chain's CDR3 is CASSIQGEGTDGQFF. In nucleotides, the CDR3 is TGCGCCAGCAGCATTCAGGGTGAAGGTACGGATGGGCAGTTCTTC.

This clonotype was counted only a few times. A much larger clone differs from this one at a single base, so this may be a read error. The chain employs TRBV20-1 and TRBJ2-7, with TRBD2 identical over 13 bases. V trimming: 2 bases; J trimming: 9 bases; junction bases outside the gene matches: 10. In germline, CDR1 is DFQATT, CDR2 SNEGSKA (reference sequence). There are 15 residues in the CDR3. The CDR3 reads CSARRTSGSPGRQYF. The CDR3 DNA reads TGCAGTGCTAGAAGGACTAGCGGGAGCCCTGGAAGGCAGTACTTC.

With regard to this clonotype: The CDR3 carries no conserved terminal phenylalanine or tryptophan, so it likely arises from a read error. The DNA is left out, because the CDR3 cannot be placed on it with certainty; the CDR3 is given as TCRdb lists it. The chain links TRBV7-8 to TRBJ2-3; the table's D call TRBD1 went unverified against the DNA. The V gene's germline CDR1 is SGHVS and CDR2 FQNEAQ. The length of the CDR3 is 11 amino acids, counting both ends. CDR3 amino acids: CASSLGQASNY.

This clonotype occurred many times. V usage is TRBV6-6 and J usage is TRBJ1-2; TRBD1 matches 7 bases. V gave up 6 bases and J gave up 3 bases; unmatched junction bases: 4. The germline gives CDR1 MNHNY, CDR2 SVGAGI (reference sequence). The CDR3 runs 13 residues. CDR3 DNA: TGTGCCAGCAGAGACACAGGGGACTATGGCTACACCTTC. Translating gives CASRDTGDYGYTF.

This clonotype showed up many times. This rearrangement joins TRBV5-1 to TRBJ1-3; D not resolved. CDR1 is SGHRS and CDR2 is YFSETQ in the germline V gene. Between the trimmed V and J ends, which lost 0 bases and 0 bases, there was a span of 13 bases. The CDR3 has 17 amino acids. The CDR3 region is CASSLAGHSNSGNTIYF. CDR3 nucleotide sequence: TGCGCCAGCAGCTTGGCCGGCCATTCGAACTCTGGAAACACCATATATTTT.

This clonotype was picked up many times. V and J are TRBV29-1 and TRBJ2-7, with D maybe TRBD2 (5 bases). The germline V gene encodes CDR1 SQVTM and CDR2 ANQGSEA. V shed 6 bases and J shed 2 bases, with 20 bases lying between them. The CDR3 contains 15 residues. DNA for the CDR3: TGCAGCGTGTGCCCGGGTTCGGGGTCAGCCTACGAGCAGTACTTC. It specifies CSVCPGSGSAYEQYF.

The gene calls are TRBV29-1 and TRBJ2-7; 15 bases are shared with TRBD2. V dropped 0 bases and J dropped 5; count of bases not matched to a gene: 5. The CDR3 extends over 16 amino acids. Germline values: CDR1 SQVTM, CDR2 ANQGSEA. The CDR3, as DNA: TGCAGCGTTGAAGATTGGACTAGCGGGAGGGCGAACGAGCAGTACTTC. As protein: CSVEDWTSGRANEQYF.

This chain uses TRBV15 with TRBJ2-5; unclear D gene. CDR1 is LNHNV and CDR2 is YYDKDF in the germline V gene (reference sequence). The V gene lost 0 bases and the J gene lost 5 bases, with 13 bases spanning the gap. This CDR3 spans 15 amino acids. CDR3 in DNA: TGTGCCACCAGCAGAGATCGATTGGGCTGGGAGACCCAGTACTTC. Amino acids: CATSRDRLGWETQYF.

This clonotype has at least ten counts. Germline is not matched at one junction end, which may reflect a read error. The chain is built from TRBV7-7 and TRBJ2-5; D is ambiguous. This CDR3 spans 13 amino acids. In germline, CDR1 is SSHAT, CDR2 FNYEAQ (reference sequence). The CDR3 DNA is TGTGCTAGCAGCTTTGACCGACAAGAGACCCAGTACTTC. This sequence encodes CASSFDRQETQYF.